In its sample, the clone carrying this T cell receptor (beta chain) was seen a few times. In the original workflow: Reference gene primers were amplified, and this amplification served to estimate nucleated cell counts. Repertoires were generated with immunoSEQ multiplex PCR, while TCRdb's copy carries only in-frame clones and drops some. D and trimming come from the DNA, and the V and J calls and clone size come from that table. The sample lists some 320,000 clones, around nine tenths occurring once. In assigning cohorts, the study relied on participant-reported clinical history. This sample was taken from a study of blood T cell repertoires in COVID-19. Study as a whole: Samples taken during acute and convalescent COVID-19 were collected in the United States, Italy and Spain.

The V and J ends lost 1 base and 2 bases respectively, with 11 bases between them. The germline V gene has CDR1 SGHTA and CDR2 FQGNSA. CDR3 size: 15 residues. The receptor comes from a woman aged 25-40 years who had been exposed to COVID-19. V gene TRBV7-2 combines with J gene TRBJ2-5; TRBD2 is a possible D gene (6 bases). The sample comprised PBMCs or T cells enriched from blood (not recorded which). This CDR3 reads CASSLDAGRQETQYF. CDR3 coding DNA: TGTGCCAGCAGCTTAGATGCGGGGCGGCAAGAGACCCAGTACTTC.